The rows below give T cell receptor beta chains drawn from one sample of a study of cytomegalovirus exposure and HLA in healthy donors. The assay was immunoSEQ multiplex PCR, and TCRdb's table has in-frame clones only and misses some. The sample contains 100,000 to 150,000 clones, roughly 80% of which appear only once. The sample consisted of PBMCs. Receptors were obtained from a male donor in good health and CMV-seronegative. Each CDR3 is given with its conserved first and last residue. D genes are given only for firm matches. For some rows the clone size is stated as once, few or many, or as a class when expanded; others skip it.

V: TRBV21-1; J: TRBJ2-7; length: 13; D: -; size: -; DNA: TGTGCCAGCAGCAACAGGGGTTTCTGCGAGCAGTACTTC; CDR3: CASSNRGFCEQYF
V: TRBV7-9; J: TRBJ2-1; length: 15; D: -; size: -; DNA: TGTTCCAGCAGCTTGGGGGCGCACCCCTACAATGAGCAGTTCTTC; CDR3: CSSSLGAHPYNEQFF
V: TRBV6-4; J: TRBJ2-2; length: 15; D: TRBD1; size: -; DNA: TGTGCCAGCAGTCGAGACAGGGCAAACACCGGGGAGCTGTTTTTT; CDR3: CASSRDRANTGELFF
V: TRBV7-7; J: TRBJ2-6; length: 19; D: -; size: few; DNA: TGTGCTAGCAGCTCCCCACATAAAGACAGCTGCTCTGGGGCCAACGGCCTGACTTTC; CDR3: CASSSPHKDSCSGANGLTF
V: TRBV20-1; J: TRBJ2-1; length: 11; D: -; size: -; DNA: TGCAGTGCTTTCGACATCAGGGAGCAGTTCTTC; CDR3: CSAFDIREQFF
V: TRBV15; J: TRBJ1-4; length: 16; D: TRBD1; size: -; DNA: TGTGCCACCAGCGAAATAGGGACAGCAAATAATGAAAAACTGTTTTTT; CDR3: CATSEIGTANNEKLFF
V: TRBV2; J: TRBJ1-3; length: 15; D: -; size: few; DNA: TGTGCCAGCAGTGGACAGGTCAAGTCTGGAAACACCATATATTTT; CDR3: CASSGQVKSGNTIYF
V: TRBV4-3; J: TRBJ2-2; length: 14; D: -; size: -; DNA: TGCGCCAGCAGCCAAGATGGGAGGTCGGGGGAGCTGTTTTTT; CDR3: CASSQDGRSGELFF
V: TRBV6-6; J: TRBJ2-7; length: 12; D: -; size: few; DNA: TGTGCCAGCAGTTACGAGGGATACGAGCAGTACTTC; CDR3: CASSYEGYEQYF
V: TRBV6-1; J: TRBJ2-3; length: 15; D: TRBD2; size: -; DNA: TGTGCCAGCAGTGAACTAGCGGGAGAGACAGATACGCAGTATTTT; CDR3: CASSELAGETDTQYF
V: TRBV4-2; J: TRBJ2-7; length: 20; D: TRBD2; size: -; DNA: TGTGCCAGCAGGCCCACAATCCGGGGGGATGAGCGTGCAATCTGGTACGAGCAGTACTTC; CDR3: CASRPTIRGDERAIWYEQYF